The present entry profiles one T cell receptor beta chain with its context. This entry is derived from a study of blood T cell repertoires in COVID-19. Study overall: Whether acute or convalescent, the COVID-19 samples came from the United States, Italy and Spain. T cells, B-cell-depleted T cells, or PBMCs provided the cDNA or gDNA that served as material.

V gave up 3 bases and J gave up 2 bases; unmatched junction bases: 10. This CDR3 has 18 residues. Germline V lookup: CDR1 SGHNT, CDR2 YENEEA. Per the study methods: Researchers report that nucleated cell counts were estimated from reference gene primer amplification. This table comes from immunoSEQ multiplex PCR, and its TCRdb copy is limited to in-frame clones, with some not included. For V, J and clone size, that table is used; D and trimming come from the DNA. This table has some 200,000 clones, roughly three quarters appearing once. The TCR comes from a woman aged 50 to 65 with active or convalescent COVID-19. The rearrangement links TRBV11-3 to TRBJ2-2; 9 bases agree with TRBD1. Source material: peripheral blood. CDR3 nucleotide sequence: TGTGCCAGCAGCTTGAACAGGGGGCCGGGTGATAACACCGGGGAGCTGTTTTTT. Protein: CASSLNRGPGDNTGELFF. Drawing the rest from reference TRBV11-3 and TRBJ2-2, the complete variable domain is EAGVVQSPRYKIIEKKQPVAFWCNPISGHNTLYWYLQNLGQGPELLIRYENEEAVDDSQLPKDRFSAERLKGVDSTLKIQPAELGDSAVYLCASSLNRGPGDNTGELFFGEGSRLTVL.